This TCR beta chain appears in the sequencing data of a study of T cells after yellow fever vaccination. From the 5' RACE reads, TCRdb called clonotypes with MiXCR, one entry per CDR3 protein. The sample lists 500,000 to 650,000 distinct CDR3 sequences, approximately 13% seen once, with more than 12% in the top ten. The CDR3 length is 13 residues. Deletions cut 3 bases from V and 6 bases from J, with 9 bases between. Germline V lookup: CDR1 SGHVS, CDR2 FQNEAQ. Sequenced material: PBMCs, taken on the day of the yellow fever booster vaccination. The rearrangement links TRBV7-8 to TRBJ2-1; no clear D. The source is a man aged 25 to 40 who received the YFV17D yellow fever vaccine. Here the CDR3 DNA reads TGTGCCAGCAGCTTGGGCAACTTCAATGAGCAGTTCTTC. Amino acids: CASSLGNFNEQFF.